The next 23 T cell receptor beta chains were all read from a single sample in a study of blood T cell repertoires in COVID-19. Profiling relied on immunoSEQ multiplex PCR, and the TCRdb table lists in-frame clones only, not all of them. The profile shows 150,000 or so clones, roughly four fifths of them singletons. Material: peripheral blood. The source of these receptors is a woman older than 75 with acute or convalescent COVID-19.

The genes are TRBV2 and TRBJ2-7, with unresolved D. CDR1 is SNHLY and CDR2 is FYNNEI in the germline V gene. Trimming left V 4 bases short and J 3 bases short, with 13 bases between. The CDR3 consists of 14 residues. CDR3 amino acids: CASSVGRSYYEQYF. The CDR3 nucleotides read TGTGCCAGCAGTGTTGGCAGATCGTACTACGAGCAGTACTTC.

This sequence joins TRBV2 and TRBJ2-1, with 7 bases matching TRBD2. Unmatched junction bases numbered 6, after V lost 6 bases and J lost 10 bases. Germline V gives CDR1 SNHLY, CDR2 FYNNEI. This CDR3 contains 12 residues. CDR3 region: CASSPLAIEQFF. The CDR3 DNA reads TGTGCCAGCAGCCCACTAGCGATCGAGCAGTTCTTC.

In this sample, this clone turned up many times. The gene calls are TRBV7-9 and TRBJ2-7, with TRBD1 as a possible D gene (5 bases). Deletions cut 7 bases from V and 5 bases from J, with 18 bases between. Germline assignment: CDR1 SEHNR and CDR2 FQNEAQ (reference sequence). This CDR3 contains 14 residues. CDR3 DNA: TGTGCCAGCACCCCCCTGGGGCGAGGCCACGAGCAGTACTTC. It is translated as CASTPLGRGHEQYF.

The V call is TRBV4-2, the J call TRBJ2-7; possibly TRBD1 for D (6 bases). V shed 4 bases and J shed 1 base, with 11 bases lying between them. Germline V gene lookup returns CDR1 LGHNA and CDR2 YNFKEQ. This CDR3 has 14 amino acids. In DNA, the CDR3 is TGTGCCAGCAGCCCAAGACAGGATTCCTACGAGCAGTACTTC. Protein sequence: CASSPRQDSYEQYF.

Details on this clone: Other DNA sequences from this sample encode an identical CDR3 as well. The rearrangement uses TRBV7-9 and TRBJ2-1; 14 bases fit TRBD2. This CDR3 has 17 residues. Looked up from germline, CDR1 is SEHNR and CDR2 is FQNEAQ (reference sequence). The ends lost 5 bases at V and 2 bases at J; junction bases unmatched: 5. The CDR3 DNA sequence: TGTGCCAGCAGCCCCGGACTAGCGGGAGGCGCCTACAATGAGCAGTTCTTC. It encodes CASSPGLAGGAYNEQFF.

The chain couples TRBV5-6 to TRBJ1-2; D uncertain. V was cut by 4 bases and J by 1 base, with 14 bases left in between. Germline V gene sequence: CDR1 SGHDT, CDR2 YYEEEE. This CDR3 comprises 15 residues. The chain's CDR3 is CASSTMLVFNYGYTF. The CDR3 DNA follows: TGTGCCAGCAGCACTATGTTAGTGTTTAACTATGGCTACACCTTC. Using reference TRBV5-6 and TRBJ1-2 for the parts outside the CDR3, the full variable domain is DAGVTQSPTHLIKTRGQQVTLRCSPKSGHDTVSWYQQALGQGPQFIFQYYEEEERQRGNFPDRFSGHQFPNYSSELNVNALLLGDSALYLCASSTMLVFNYGYTFGSGTRLTVV.

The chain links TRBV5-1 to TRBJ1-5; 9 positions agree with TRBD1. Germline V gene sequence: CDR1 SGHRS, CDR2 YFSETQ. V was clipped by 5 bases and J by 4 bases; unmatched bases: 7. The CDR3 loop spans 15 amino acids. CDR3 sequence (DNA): TGCGCCAGCAGTCCCGGGACAGGGATAAATCAGCCCCAGCATTTT. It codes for CASSPGTGINQPQHF.

CDR3 residues: CASSLVAGSPYEQYF. The DNA for the CDR3 is TGTGCCAGCAGCTTAGTAGCGGGGTCTCCCTACGAGCAGTACTTC. The chain is built from TRBV11-2 and TRBJ2-7, with 8 bases lining up with TRBD2. V gave up 1 base and J gave up 2 bases; unmatched junction bases: 4. Germline V gene data show CDR1 as SGHAT and CDR2 as FQNNGV. This CDR3 has 15 residues.

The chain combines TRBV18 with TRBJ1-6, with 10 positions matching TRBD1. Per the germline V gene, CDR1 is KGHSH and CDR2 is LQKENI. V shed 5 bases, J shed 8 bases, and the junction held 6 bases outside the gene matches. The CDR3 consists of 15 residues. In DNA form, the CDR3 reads TGTGCCAGCTCAACCGGGACAGGGGAAGATTCACCCCTCCACTTT. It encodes CASSTGTGEDSPLHF.

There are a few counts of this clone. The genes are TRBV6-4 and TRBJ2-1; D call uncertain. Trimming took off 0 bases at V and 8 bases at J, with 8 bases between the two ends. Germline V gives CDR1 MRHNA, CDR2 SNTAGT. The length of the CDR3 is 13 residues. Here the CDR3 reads CASSDSISDEQFF. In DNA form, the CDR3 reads TGTGCCAGCAGTGACTCGATAAGCGATGAGCAGTTCTTC.

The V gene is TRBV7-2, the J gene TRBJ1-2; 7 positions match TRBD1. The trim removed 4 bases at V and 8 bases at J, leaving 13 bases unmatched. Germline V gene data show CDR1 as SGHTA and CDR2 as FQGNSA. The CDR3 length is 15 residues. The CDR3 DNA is TGTGCCAGCAGCTGGGCAACGACAGGGAGGAACGGCTACACCTTC. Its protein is CASSWATTGRNGYTF.

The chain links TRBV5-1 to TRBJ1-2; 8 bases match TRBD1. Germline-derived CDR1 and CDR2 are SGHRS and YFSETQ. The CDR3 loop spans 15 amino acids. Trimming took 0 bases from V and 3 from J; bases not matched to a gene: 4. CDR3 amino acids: CASSLGTGHYYGYTF. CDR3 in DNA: TGCGCCAGCAGCTTGGGGACAGGGCACTACTATGGCTACACCTTC.

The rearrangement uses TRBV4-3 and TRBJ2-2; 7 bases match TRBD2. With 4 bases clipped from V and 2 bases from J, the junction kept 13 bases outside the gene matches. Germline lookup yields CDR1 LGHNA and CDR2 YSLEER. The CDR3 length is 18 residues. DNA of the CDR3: TGCGCCAGCAGCCCCCTCCTAGAGGGAGGGCCCAACACCGGGGAGCTGTTTTTT. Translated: CASSPLLEGGPNTGELFF.

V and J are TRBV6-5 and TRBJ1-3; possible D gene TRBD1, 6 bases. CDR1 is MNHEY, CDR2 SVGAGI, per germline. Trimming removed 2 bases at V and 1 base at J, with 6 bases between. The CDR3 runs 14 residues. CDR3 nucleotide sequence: TGTGCCAGCAGTTACCAGGGGTCTGGAAACACCATATATTTT. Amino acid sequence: CASSYQGSGNTIYF.

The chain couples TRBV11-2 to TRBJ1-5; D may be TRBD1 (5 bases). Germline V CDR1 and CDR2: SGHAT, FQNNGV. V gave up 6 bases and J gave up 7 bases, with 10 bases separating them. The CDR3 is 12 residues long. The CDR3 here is CASSQGWQPQHF. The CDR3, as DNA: TGTGCCAGCAGTCAGGGATGGCAGCCCCAGCATTTT.

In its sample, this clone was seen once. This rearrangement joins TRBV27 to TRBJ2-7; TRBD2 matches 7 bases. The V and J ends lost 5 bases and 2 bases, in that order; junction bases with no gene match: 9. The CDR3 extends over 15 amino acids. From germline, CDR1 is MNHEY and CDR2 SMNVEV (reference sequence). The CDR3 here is CASSLRASGAYEQYF. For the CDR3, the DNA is TGTGCCAGCAGTCTTCGAGCTAGCGGAGCCTACGAGCAGTACTTC.

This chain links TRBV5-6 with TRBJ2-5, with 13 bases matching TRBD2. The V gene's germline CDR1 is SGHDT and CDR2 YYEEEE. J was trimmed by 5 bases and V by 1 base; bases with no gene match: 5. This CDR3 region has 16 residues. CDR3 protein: CASSLILAGGGETQYF. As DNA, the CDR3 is TGTGCCAGCAGCTTGATACTAGCGGGAGGGGGGGAGACCCAGTACTTC.

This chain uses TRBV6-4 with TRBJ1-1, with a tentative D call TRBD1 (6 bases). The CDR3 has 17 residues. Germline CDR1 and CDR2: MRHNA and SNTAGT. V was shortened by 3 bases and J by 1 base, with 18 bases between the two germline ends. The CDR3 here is CASSERQGKRENTEAFF. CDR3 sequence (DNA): TGTGCCAGCAGTGAACGGCAGGGGAAGAGGGAGAACACTGAAGCTTTCTTT.

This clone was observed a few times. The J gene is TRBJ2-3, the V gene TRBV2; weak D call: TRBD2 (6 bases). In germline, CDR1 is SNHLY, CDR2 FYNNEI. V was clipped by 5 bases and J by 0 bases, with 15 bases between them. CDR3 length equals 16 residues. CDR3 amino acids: CASSFGTQSSTDTQYF. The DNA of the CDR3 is TGTGCCAGCAGTTTCGGGACTCAATCTAGCACAGATACGCAGTATTTT.

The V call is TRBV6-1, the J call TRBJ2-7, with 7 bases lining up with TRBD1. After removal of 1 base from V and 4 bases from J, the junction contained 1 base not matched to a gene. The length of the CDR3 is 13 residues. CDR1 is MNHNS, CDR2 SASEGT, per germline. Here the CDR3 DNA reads TGTGCCAGCAGTGAAGTGGGACAGTACGAGCAGTACTTC. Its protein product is CASSEVGQYEQYF.

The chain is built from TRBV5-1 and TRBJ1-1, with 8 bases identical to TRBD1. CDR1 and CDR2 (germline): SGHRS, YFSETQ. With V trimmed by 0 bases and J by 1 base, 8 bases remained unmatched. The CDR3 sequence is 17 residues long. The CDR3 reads CASSLARTGKSNTEAFF. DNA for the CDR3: TGCGCCAGCAGCTTGGCCCGGACAGGGAAATCGAACACTGAAGCTTTCTTT.

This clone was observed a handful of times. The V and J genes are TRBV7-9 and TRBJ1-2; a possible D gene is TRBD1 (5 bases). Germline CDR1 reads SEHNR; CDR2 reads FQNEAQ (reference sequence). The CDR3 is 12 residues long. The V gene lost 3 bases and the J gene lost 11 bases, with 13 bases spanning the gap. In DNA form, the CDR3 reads TGTGCCAGCAGCTTCCCCGGGGGGGGATACACCTTC. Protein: CASSFPGGGYTF.

CDR3 DNA: TGTGCCAGCTCACCAACAGGGGGCGAGGGGACTGAAGCTTTCTTT. Its protein is CASSPTGGEGTEAFF. The J gene is TRBJ1-1, the V gene TRBV18; 9 bases map to TRBD1. The CDR3 runs 15 residues. Germline V gene lookup returns CDR1 KGHSH and CDR2 LQKENI. V shed 2 bases and J 5 bases; nucleotides not matched to a gene: 6.